The T cell receptor beta chain described here comes from a study of T-cell reconstitution after alpha-beta-depleted transplantation in children. Findings and limits, study-wide: Where some patients showed high TCRbeta diversity at day 60, it came from recipient T cells and thymic progenitors that had survived. The authors attributed T-cell counts and diversity one year after transplant mostly to newly produced T cells. Several hundred expanded graft clones reportedly supplied alpha-beta T cells about two months after transplant.

A few counts support this clonotype. Its target is not known. TCRbeta library preparation incorporated unique molecular identifiers. TCRdb independently ran MiXCR on the PCR reads; one entry per CDR3 protein. The data hold approximately 430,000 distinct CDR3 sequences, with under 20% observed a single time. The CDR3 is 17 residues long. Trimming at V came to 1 base and at J to 3 bases, leaving 7 bases not matched to a gene. Germline loops: CDR1 LGHNA, CDR2 YSLEER. The chain joins TRBV4-3 to TRBJ2-7, with 12 bases fitting TRBD2. The sequences come from PBMCs, mostly from graft donor cells, collected 360 days after TCRalphabeta/CD19-depleted stem cell transplant. The clonotype originates from a boy younger than two who had a stem cell transplant for Wiskott-Aldrich syndrome, so the T cells may come from the graft donor. This CDR3 reads CASSQGLAGEANYEQYF. The DNA for the CDR3 is TGCGCCAGCAGCCAAGGACTAGCGGGAGAGGCAAACTACGAGCAGTACTTC.